This T cell receptor beta chain stems from a study of cytomegalovirus exposure and HLA in healthy donors. Sequencing was performed with immunoSEQ multiplex PCR; in TCRdb, only in-frame clones are kept and a portion is missing. The sample holds 180,000 or so clones, approximately 89% seen once. This clone occurred many times. Germline lookup yields CDR1 SGHRS and CDR2 YFSETQ. The CDR3 totals 13 residues. V lost 0 bases and J lost 3, with 6 bases in between. Material: PBMCs. The chain employs TRBV5-1 and TRBJ1-2, with no clear D. This sequence was found in a young man in good health and CMV-seropositive. The CDR3 DNA reads as TGCGCCAGCAGCTTGGGCCCCGACTATGGCTACACCTTC. Its translation is CASSLGPDYGYTF. Drawing the rest from reference TRBV5-1 and TRBJ1-2, the complete variable domain is KAGVTQTPRYLIKTRGQQVTLSCSPISGHRSVSWYQQTPGQGLQFLFEYFSETQRNKGNFPGRFSGRQFSNSRSEMNVSTLELGDSALYLCASSLGPDYGYTFGSGTRLTVV.